This TCR beta chain stems from a study of molecular identifiers for immune sequencing clone quantification. General study findings and limits: In a background of roughly 970,000 naive cells, spiked Jurkat TCR RNA from one cell was reportedly detectable.

The germline CDR1 and CDR2 sequences are GTSNPN and SVGIG (reference sequence). The CDR3 extends over 12 amino acids. Trimming pared 6 bases from V and 7 bases from J, leaving 16 bases between. Ten or more counts support this clonotype. Its antigen remains unknown. TCRdb re-called the PCR reads with MiXCR, one entry per CDR3 protein. The data contain over 70,000 distinct CDR3 sequences, approximately 23% of them singletons. The sequence was collected from a human donor in good health. Some libraries in this study had Jurkat cell RNA spiked in. The sample was naive CD8+ T cells from blood, with Jurkat cell RNA spiked in. Subset in this sample: FACS-sorted CD8+CD4-CCR7+CD45RA+ naive T cells. This rearrangement joins TRBV30 to TRBJ2-7; weak D call: TRBD2 (5 bases). CDR3 residues: CACKGRGWEQYF. CDR3 coding DNA: TGTGCCTGTAAAGGACGGGGTTGGGAGCAGTACTTC.